The 27 T cell receptor beta chains in this list originate from one sample, sequenced in a study of T cells after yellow fever vaccination. Via MiXCR, TCRdb re-called the 5' RACE reads, giving one row per CDR3 protein. The sample holds a few hundred thousand distinct CDR3 sequences, around 16% seen once. Sequencing used PBMCs, obtained around 5 days after the first yellow fever vaccination. The receptors were sampled from a man younger than 30 who received the YFV17D yellow fever vaccine.

In this sample, this clonotype turned up once. The chain uses TRBV12-3 or TRBV12-4 and TRBJ2-4; no definite D call. There are 11 residues in the CDR3. V was shortened by 5 bases and J by 8 bases, with 7 bases between the two germline ends. The CDR3 nucleotides read TGTGCCAGCAGTGGGGTAGACATTCAGTACTTC. Its translation: CASSGVDIQYF.

There are a few counts of this clonotype. For the CDR3, the DNA is TGCAGTGCGCTTCGTACGGTGTTGTCTGAAGCTTTCTTT. It yields the protein CSALRTVLSEAFF. The rearrangement links TRBV20-1 to TRBJ1-1; D uncertain. Germline lookup yields CDR1 DFQATT and CDR2 SNEGSKA (reference sequence). This CDR3 is 13 amino acids long. Trimming pared 6 bases from V and 6 bases from J, leaving 17 bases between.

The CDR3 spells CAIRRQENEKLFF. Here the CDR3 DNA reads TGTGCCATAAGACGGCAGGAGAATGAAAAACTGTTTTTT. The chain recombines TRBV10-3 with TRBJ1-4, with D unresolved. The V end lost 9 bases, the J end lost 5 bases, and 13 bases lay between the germline ends. Germline V gene data show CDR1 as ENHRY and CDR2 as SYGVKD. The CDR3 is made up of 13 amino acids.

This clonotype was found many times. This chain links TRBV12-3 or TRBV12-4 with TRBJ2-3, with D maybe TRBD2 (6 bases). The ends were cut back, 1 base at V and 3 bases at J, with 11 bases in the middle. The CDR3 extends over 15 amino acids. CDR3 nucleotides: TGTGCCAGCAGTTTAGGGGCAGGGACTACAGATACGCAGTATTTT. Protein product: CASSLGAGTTDTQYF.

The chain couples TRBV11-2 to TRBJ1-2; D possibly corresponds to TRBD1 (6 bases). This CDR3 contains 15 residues. Germline V gene sequence: CDR1 SGHAT, CDR2 FQNNGV. Deletions cut 4 bases from V and 2 bases from J, with 14 bases between. In nucleotides, the CDR3 is TGTGCCAGCAGCTGGACGGGCGGGGGCAACTATGGCTACACCTTC. Its protein product is CASSWTGGGNYGYTF.

The sample holds a few counts of this clonotype. The rearrangement joins TRBV5-1 to TRBJ2-5, with a possible D match to TRBD1 (6 bases). Trimming stripped 0 bases from V and 6 bases from J, with 15 bases between. Germline V gene sequence: CDR1 SGHRS, CDR2 YFSETQ. The CDR3 has 15 residues. The CDR3 sequence: CASSLALETGKTQYF. The CDR3 DNA follows: TGCGCCAGCAGCTTGGCCCTAGAGACAGGAAAGACCCAGTACTTC.

The CDR3 loop is CASSLSRRGLAGGLEFYEQYF. CDR3 DNA sequence: TGTGCCAGCAGTTTAAGTAGGCGGGGGCTAGCGGGGGGCCTTGAATTTTACGAGCAGTACTTC. The gene calls are TRBV12-3 or TRBV12-4 and TRBJ2-7; 11 bases are a match to TRBD2. This CDR3 spans 21 amino acids. Trimming took 2 bases from V and 4 from J; bases not matched to a gene: 22.

This chain links TRBV5-1 with TRBJ2-1; tentative D call: TRBD1 (6 bases). Trimming stripped 2 bases from V and 7 bases from J, with 16 bases between. CDR1 is SGHRS, CDR2 YFSETQ, per germline. This CDR3 is built from 15 residues. This CDR3 reads CASSFPGHPQNEQFF. CDR3 sequence (DNA): TGCGCCAGCAGCTTCCCGGGACACCCACAAAATGAGCAGTTCTTC.

This chain links TRBV12-3 or TRBV12-4 with TRBJ1-2, with unresolved D. The CDR3 is made up of 13 amino acids. Trimming took off 2 bases at V and 3 bases at J, with 7 bases between the two ends. The CDR3 DNA sequence: TGTGCCAGCAGTTTAAGGGAGTACTATGGCTACACCTTC. It translates to CASSLREYYGYTF.

This clonotype was seen only a few times. V usage is TRBV7-3 and J usage is TRBJ2-3; TRBD1 matches at 7 bases. Germline V gene lookup returns CDR1 SGHTA and CDR2 FQGTGA. V lost 5 bases and J lost 0; bases outside the gene matches: 5. This CDR3 region has 15 residues. The CDR3 spells CASSPDRASTDTQYF. The CDR3 coding sequence is TGTGCCAGCAGCCCAGACAGGGCGAGCACAGATACGCAGTATTTT.

The chain carries TRBV27 and TRBJ2-2; 7 bases are shared with TRBD1. Looked up from germline, CDR1 is MNHEY and CDR2 is SMNVEV (reference sequence). V shed 4 bases and J 6 bases; nucleotides not matched to a gene: 11. The CDR3 contains 16 residues. In DNA, the CDR3 is TGTGCCAGCAGTTCAAACAGGGGATTTAGCGCCGGGGAGCTGTTTTTT. This codes for CASSSNRGFSAGELFF.

The V gene is TRBV24-1, the J gene TRBJ2-7; 12 bases are a match to TRBD1. J lost 5 bases, V lost 12 bases, and 7 bases had no gene match. CDR1 and CDR2 (germline): KGHDR, SFDVKD. CDR3 length equals 13 residues. The CDR3 DNA follows: TGTGCCGCGCCGGGACAGGGGGCAAACGAGCAGTACTTC. This sequence encodes CAAPGQGANEQYF.

The CDR3: CASSLGLLATGELFF. The CDR3 region has the DNA TGTGCCAGCAGTTTGGGCTTACTAGCGACCGGGGAGCTGTTTTTT. The J gene is TRBJ2-2, the V gene TRBV12-3 or TRBV12-4; TRBD2 matches 7 bases. The V segment lost 3 bases and the J segment 5 bases; nucleotides outside the gene matches: 6. The CDR3 consists of 15 residues.

This clonotype came up a few times. This chain links TRBV5-1 with TRBJ2-5; 7 bases are shared with TRBD1. The CDR3 spans 14 residues. The germline gives CDR1 SGHRS, CDR2 YFSETQ. With V trimmed by 4 bases and J by 10 bases, 13 bases remained unmatched. CDR3 sequence (DNA): TGCGCCAGCAGCGTACAACAGGGGAGTGGGGACCAGTACTTC. Translated, it gives CASSVQQGSGDQYF. Using reference TRBV5-1 and TRBJ2-5 for the parts outside the CDR3, the full variable domain is KAGVTQTPRYLIKTRGQQVTLSCSPISGHRSVSWYQQTPGQGLQFLFEYFSETQRNKGNFPGRFSGRQFSNSRSEMNVSTLELGDSALYLCASSVQQGSGDQYFGPGTRLLVL.

The gene calls are TRBV9 and TRBJ2-3; D is unresolved. V was clipped by 1 base and J by 2 bases, with 5 bases between them. There are 13 residues in the CDR3. The germline CDR1 and CDR2 sequences are SGDLS and YYNGEE. CDR3 amino acids: CASSVLATDTQYF. The CDR3 DNA follows: TGTGCCAGCAGCGTATTGGCCACAGATACGCAGTATTTT.

This clonotype was counted between two and nine times. The chain employs TRBV4-2 and TRBJ1-1; D is unresolved. Germline V CDR1 and CDR2: LGHNA, YNFKEQ. The V and J ends lost 1 base and 1 base respectively, with 10 bases between them. The CDR3 has 15 amino acids. For the CDR3, the DNA is TGTGCCAGCAGCCAAGGTATCCCGCGGAACACTGAAGCTTTCTTT. It translates to CASSQGIPRNTEAFF.

This clonotype occurred many times. This sequence joins TRBV3-1 and TRBJ1-1; D call uncertain. Trimming removed 1 base at V and 10 bases at J, with 7 bases between. Germline V lookup: CDR1 LGHDT, CDR2 YNNKEL (reference sequence). CDR3 size: 11 residues. CDR3 in amino acids: CASSQGAGAFF. The CDR3 nucleotides are TGTGCCAGCAGCCAAGGGGCGGGAGCTTTCTTT.

The rearrangement links TRBV20-1 to TRBJ1-1, with a possible D match to TRBD1 (5 bases). The V gene lost 2 bases and the J gene lost 11 bases, with 24 bases spanning the gap. This CDR3 comprises 15 residues. Germline V lookup: CDR1 DFQATT, CDR2 SNEGSKA (reference sequence). DNA for the CDR3: TGCAGTGCTAGACTAGCAGGGTTCTTCTTTGGGGGGGCTTTCTTT. Amino acid sequence: CSARLAGFFFGGAFF.

The chain joins TRBV18 to TRBJ2-3, with D perhaps TRBD2 (5 bases). Germline CDR1 reads KGHSH; CDR2 reads LQKENI. There are 12 residues in the CDR3. Trimming pared 3 bases from V and 6 bases from J, leaving 7 bases between. CDR3 DNA sequence: TGTGCCAGCTCACCTAGGAGGGATACGCAGTATTTT. Translated, it gives CASSPRRDTQYF.

Here the CDR3 DNA reads TGTGCCAGCAGCTATTTCCAGGTTTATGGCTACACCTTC. Residues: CASSYFQVYGYTF. V usage is TRBV7-3 and J usage is TRBJ1-2; D unresolved. CDR3 length: 13 residues. Germline values: CDR1 SGHTA, CDR2 FQGTGA. Trimming pared 4 bases from V and 5 bases from J, leaving 11 bases between.

DNA for the CDR3: TGCGCCAGCAGCGATGGTGGGTGGAACACCGGGGAGCTGTTTTTT. Amino acid sequence: CASSDGGWNTGELFF. The rearrangement joins TRBV5-1 to TRBJ2-2; D is ambiguous. Looked up from germline, CDR1 is SGHRS and CDR2 is YFSETQ. The CDR3 consists of 15 residues. Trimming cost V 4 bases and J 1 base, with 11 bases left between them.

The J gene is TRBJ2-1, the V gene TRBV3-1; the match to TRBD1 covers 7 bases. The CDR3 is 16 residues long. J lost 8 bases, V lost 2 bases, and 12 bases had no gene match. CDR1 is LGHDT, CDR2 YNNKEL, per germline (reference sequence). The CDR3, as DNA: TGTGCCAGCAGCCAAAAACCGGGACAGATCCTAGATGAGCAGTTCTTC. Amino acids: CASSQKPGQILDEQFF.

There are a few counts of this clonotype. This chain links TRBV4-3 with TRBJ1-6, with D unclear. The germline gives CDR1 LGHNA, CDR2 YSLEER. This CDR3 comprises 16 residues. Between the trimmed V and J ends, which lost 4 bases and 10 bases, there was a span of 20 bases. The CDR3 nucleotides read TGCGCCAGCAGCCCTATTACTGTGCCAAGAGGCTCACCCCTCCACTTT. It encodes CASSPITVPRGSPLHF.

This clonotype was counted only a few times. The chain recombines TRBV12-3 or TRBV12-4 with TRBJ1-5, with D hard to call. The CDR3 loop spans 12 amino acids. V gave up 2 bases and J gave up 5 bases, with 4 bases separating them. This chain's CDR3 is CASSLPDQPQHF. CDR3 bases: TGTGCCAGCAGTTTACCCGATCAGCCCCAGCATTTT.

The rearrangement links TRBV29-1 to TRBJ2-3; D unresolved. This CDR3 has 15 residues. Germline V gene lookup returns CDR1 SQVTM and CDR2 ANQGSEA. Trimming pared 4 bases from V and 3 bases from J, leaving 17 bases between. CDR3 coding DNA: TGCAGCGTTGTGAAGTACAGAGCACAGACAGATACGCAGTATTTT. Translated: CSVVKYRAQTDTQYF.

This clonotype was seen ten or more times. The chain recombines TRBV12-3 or TRBV12-4 with TRBJ1-5, with unresolved D. The ends were cut back, 6 bases at V and 1 base at J, with 13 bases in the middle. This CDR3 comprises 15 residues. The CDR3 bases are TGTGCCAGCAGCCGGGCAGGACGAAGCAATCAGCCCCAGCATTTT. It codes for CASSRAGRSNQPQHF.

This clonotype was counted between two and nine times. The rearrangement joins TRBV11-3 to TRBJ2-1; D is perhaps TRBD1 (6 bases). In germline, CDR1 is SGHNT, CDR2 YENEEA. Deletions cut 5 bases from V and 2 bases from J, with 16 bases between. CDR3 length: 16 amino acids. The CDR3 loop is CASSPRTGFPYNEQFF. DNA of the CDR3: TGTGCCAGCAGCCCGCGAACAGGGTTTCCCTACAATGAGCAGTTCTTC.